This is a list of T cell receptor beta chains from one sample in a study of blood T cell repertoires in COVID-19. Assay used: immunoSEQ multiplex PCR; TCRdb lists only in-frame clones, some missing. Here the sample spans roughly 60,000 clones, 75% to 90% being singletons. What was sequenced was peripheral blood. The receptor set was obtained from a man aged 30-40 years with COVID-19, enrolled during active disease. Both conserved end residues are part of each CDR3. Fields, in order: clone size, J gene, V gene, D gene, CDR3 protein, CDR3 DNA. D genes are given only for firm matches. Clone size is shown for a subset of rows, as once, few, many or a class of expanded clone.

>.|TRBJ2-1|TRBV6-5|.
CASSQTEGNEQFF
TGTGCCAGCAGTCAAACAGAGGGCAATGAGCAGTTCTTC
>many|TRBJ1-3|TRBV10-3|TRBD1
CAISGGTGAISGNTIYF
TGTGCCATCAGTGGGGGGACAGGGGCAATCTCTGGAAACACCATATATTTT
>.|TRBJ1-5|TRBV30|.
CAWSLNTNQPQHF
TGTGCCTGGAGTTTAAATACAAATCAGCCCCAGCATTTT
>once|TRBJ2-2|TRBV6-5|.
CASSHSRTGELFF
TGTGCCAGCAGTCACTCTCGTACCGGGGAGCTGTTTTTT
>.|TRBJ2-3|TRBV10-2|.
CARGGEELTDTQYF
TGCGCCCGTGGAGGGGAGGAACTCACAGATACGCAGTATTTT
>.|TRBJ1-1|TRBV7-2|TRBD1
CASSLQGGNTEAFF
TGTGCCAGCAGCTTACAGGGGGGGAACACTGAAGCTTTCTTT
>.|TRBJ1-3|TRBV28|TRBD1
CASITDRGGNTIYF
TGTGCCAGCATTACCGACAGGGGTGGAAACACCATATATTTT
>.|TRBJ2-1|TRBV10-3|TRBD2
CAISESGLASNEQFF
TGTGCCATCAGTGAGTCAGGACTAGCGTCAAATGAGCAGTTCTTC
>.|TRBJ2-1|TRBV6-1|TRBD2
CASRELASSSYNEQFF
TGTGCCAGCAGAGAACTAGCGTCCAGCTCCTACAATGAGCAGTTCTTC
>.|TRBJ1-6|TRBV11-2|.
CASSFYPGQQYNSPLHF
TGTGCCAGCAGCTTTTACCCCGGACAGCAATATAATTCACCCCTCCACTTT
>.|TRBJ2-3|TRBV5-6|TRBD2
CASSLGTSGSLTDTQYF
TGTGCCAGCAGCCTCGGGACTAGCGGGAGCTTGACAGATACGCAGTATTTT
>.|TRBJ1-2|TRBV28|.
CASSTAGNYGYTF
TGTGCCAGCTCCACGGCGGGGAACTATGGCTACACCTTC
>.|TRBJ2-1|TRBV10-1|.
CASSEFRVSNEQFF
TGCGCCAGCAGTGAGTTTCGTGTATCCAATGAGCAGTTCTTC
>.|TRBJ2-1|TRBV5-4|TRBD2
CASSLASSGRANEQFF
TGTGCCAGCAGCTTGGCCTCTAGCGGGAGGGCCAATGAGCAGTTCTTC
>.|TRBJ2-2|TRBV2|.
CASLTEFFGGELFF
TGTGCCAGCCTTACAGAGTTTTTCGGCGGGGAGCTGTTTTTT
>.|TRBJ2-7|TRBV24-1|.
CATHGGFEYF
TGTGCCACACATGGGGGGTTTGAATACTTC
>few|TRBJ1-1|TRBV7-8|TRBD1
CASSLVGGGTEAFF
TGTGCCAGCAGCTTAGTAGGGGGCGGCACTGAAGCTTTCTTT
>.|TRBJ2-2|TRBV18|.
CASSPRRSNTGELFF
TGTGCCAGCTCACCACGGCGGTCGAACACCGGGGAGCTGTTTTTT
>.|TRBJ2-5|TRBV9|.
CASSGPRETQYF
TGTGCCAGCAGCGGACCTAGGGAGACCCAGTACTTC
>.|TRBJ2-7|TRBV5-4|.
CASSSGSIGYEQYF
TGTGCCAGCAGCTCCGGGTCCATAGGCTACGAGCAGTACTTC
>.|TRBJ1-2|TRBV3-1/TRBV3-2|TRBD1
CASSQGTVGGYTF
TGTGCCAGCAGCCAGGGGACAGTAGGCGGCTACACCTTC
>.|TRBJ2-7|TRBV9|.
CASSPGSTYEQYF
TGTGCCAGCAGCCCGGGGAGCACCTACGAGCAGTACTTC
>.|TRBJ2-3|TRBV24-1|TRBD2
CATSVSGTSTYLGTDTQYF
TGTGCCACCAGTGTCTCCGGGACTAGCACCTATCTAGGCACAGATACGCAGTATTTT
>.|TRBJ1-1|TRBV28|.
CASSLLRANTEAFF
TGTGCCAGCAGTTTACTCAGGGCGAACACTGAAGCTTTCTTT
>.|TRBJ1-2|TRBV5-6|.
CASSWGRFQRGYGYTF
TGTGCCAGCAGCTGGGGGAGGTTTCAGCGCGGGTATGGCTACACCTTC
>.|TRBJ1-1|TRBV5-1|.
CASSLDRSEAFF
TGCGCCAGCAGCTTGGACAGGTCTGAAGCTTTCTTT
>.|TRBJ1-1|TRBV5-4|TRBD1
CASTPSGTGGYWGEAFF
TGTGCCAGCACCCCGTCCGGGACAGGGGGCTATTGGGGTGAAGCTTTCTTT
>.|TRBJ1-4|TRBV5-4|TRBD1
CASSSPGQGSTNEKLFF
TGTGCCAGCAGCTCCCCGGGACAGGGATCTACTAATGAAAAACTGTTTTTT
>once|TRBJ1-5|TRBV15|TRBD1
CATSRSTGGGQPQHF
TGTGCCACCAGCAGATCAACAGGGGGTGGGCAGCCCCAGCATTTT
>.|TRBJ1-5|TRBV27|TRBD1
CASGKSGQVNQPQHF
TGTGCCAGCGGAAAATCGGGACAGGTAAATCAGCCCCAGCATTTT
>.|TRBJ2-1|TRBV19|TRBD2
CASSSSGSAYNEQFF
TGTGCCAGTAGTTCTAGCGGGAGCGCCTACAATGAGCAGTTCTTC
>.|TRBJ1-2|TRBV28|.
CASTPTALYGYTF
TGTGCCAGCACCCCGACAGCCCTATATGGCTACACCTTC
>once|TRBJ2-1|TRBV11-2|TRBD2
CASSLGLAANNEQFF
TGTGCCAGCAGCTTAGGGCTAGCGGCAAACAATGAGCAGTTCTTC
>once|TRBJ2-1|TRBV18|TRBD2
CASSLQREGNEQFF
TGTGCCAGCTCACTCCAGCGGGAGGGCAATGAGCAGTTCTTC
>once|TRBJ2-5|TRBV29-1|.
CSVGPTGNRGETQYF
TGCAGCGTTGGTCCAACAGGGAACCGGGGAGAGACCCAGTACTTC
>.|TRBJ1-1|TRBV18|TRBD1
CASSPSRDRASEAFF
TGTGCCAGCTCACCATCTCGGGACAGGGCTTCGGAAGCTTTCTTT
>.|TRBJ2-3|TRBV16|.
CASSPYTDTQYF
TGTGCCAGCAGCCCCTACACAGATACGCAGTATTTT
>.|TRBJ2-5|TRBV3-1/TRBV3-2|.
CASSLSTLVPGTQYF
TGTGCCAGCAGCCTCTCTACGCTAGTTCCCGGGACCCAGTACTTC
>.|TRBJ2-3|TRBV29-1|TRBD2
CSERLAGGNTDTQYF
TGCAGCGAACGACTAGCGGGAGGCAACACAGATACGCAGTATTTT
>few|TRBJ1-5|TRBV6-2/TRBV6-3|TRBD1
CASSFLFRGPNQPQHF
TGTGCCAGCAGTTTCCTTTTCAGGGGGCCCAATCAGCCCCAGCATTTT
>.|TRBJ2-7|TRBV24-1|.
CATSDPTGTHIYEQYF
TGTGCCACCAGTGATCCTACAGGGACCCATATCTACGAGCAGTACTTC
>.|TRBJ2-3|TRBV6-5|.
CASTDDSPSTDTQYF
TGTGCCAGCACCGATGACTCCCCTAGCACAGATACGCAGTATTTT
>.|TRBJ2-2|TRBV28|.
CASMKETTNTGELFF
TGTGCCAGCATGAAGGAGACTACGAACACCGGGGAGCTGTTTTTT
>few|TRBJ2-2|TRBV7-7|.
CASALDREGELFF
TGTGCTAGCGCTCTAGACCGCGAAGGGGAGCTGTTTTTT
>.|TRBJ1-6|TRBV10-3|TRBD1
CAISPTRTTGGIWRGSPLHF
TGTGCCATCAGTCCTACCCGAACGACAGGGGGCATTTGGCGTGGTTCACCCCTCCACTTT
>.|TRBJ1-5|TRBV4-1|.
CASSQEGANQPQHF
TGCGCCAGCAGCCAAGAGGGCGCCAATCAGCCCCAGCATTTT
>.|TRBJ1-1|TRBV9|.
CASSSQYTEAFF
TGTGCCAGCAGCTCCCAATACACTGAAGCTTTCTTT
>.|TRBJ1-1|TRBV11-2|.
CASSLGGRGNTEAFF
TGTGCCAGCAGCTTAGGGGGGAGGGGGAACACTGAAGCTTTCTTT
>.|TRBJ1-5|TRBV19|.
CASSPSGGSNQPQHF
TGTGCCAGTAGTCCCTCCGGCGGAAGCAATCAGCCCCAGCATTTT